This T cell receptor beta chain was observed in a study of OX40 agonist ivuxolimab in advanced cancers. Data came from immunoSEQ multiplex PCR; TCRdb stores just in-frame clones and leaves some out. This sample has tens of thousands of clones, with 80% to 90% found just once. Germline CDR1 is LNHDA and CDR2 is SQIVND (reference sequence). V was clipped by 3 bases and J by 1 base, with 9 bases between them. This CDR3 region has 14 residues. The receptor was isolated from an adult with an advanced solid tumor such as melanoma, head and neck, liver or kidney cancer. The input for sequencing was CD4+ or CD8+ T cells sorted from blood, taken in a trial of the OX40 agonist ivuxolimab. V is TRBV19 and J is TRBJ1-1, with D possibly matching TRBD1 (6 bases). The CDR3 DNA reads as TGTGCCAGTAGTATTAAGGGACAGAACACTGAAGCTTTCTTT. The encoded protein is CASSIKGQNTEAFF. The variable domain in full, with the rest retrieved from reference TRBV19 and TRBJ1-1, is DGGITQSPKYLFRKEGQNVTLSCEQNLNHDAMYWYRQDPGQGLRLIYYSQIVNDFQKGDIAEGYSVSREKKESFPLTVTSAQKNPTAFYLCASSIKGQNTEAFFGQGTRLTVV.